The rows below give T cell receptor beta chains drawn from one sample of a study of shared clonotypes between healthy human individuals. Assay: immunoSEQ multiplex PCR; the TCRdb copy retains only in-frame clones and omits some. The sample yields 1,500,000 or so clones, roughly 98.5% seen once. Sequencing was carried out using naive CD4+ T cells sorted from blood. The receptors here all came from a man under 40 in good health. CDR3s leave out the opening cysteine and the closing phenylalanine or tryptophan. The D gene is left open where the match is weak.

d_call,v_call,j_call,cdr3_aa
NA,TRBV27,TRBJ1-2,ASSLVPGYT
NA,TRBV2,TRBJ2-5,ASSEGYPQETQY
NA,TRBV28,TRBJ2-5,ASSFRGETQY
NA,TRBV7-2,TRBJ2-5,ASTARRQGGQETQY
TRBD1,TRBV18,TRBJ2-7,ASSATTGTPIEQY
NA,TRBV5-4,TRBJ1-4,ASSLIGEKLF
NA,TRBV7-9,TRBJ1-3,ASRGEANTIY
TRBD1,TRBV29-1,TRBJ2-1,SVAQGAWLNEQF
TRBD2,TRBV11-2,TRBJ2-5,ASSQSPSGRYQETQY
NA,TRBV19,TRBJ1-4,ASGPGGTTNEKLF
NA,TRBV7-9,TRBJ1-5,ASSLDPGTRSGQPQH
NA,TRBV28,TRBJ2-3,ASGEAGRVQY
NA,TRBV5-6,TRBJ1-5,ASSLGRDSNQPQH
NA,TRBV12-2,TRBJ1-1,ASRLLLVGFGAGGRDTEAF
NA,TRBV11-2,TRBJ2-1,ASSPDVSVGQF
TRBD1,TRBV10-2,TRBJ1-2,ASSRTGTAVYGYT
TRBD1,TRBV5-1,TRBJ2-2,ASSLGTGLFTGELF
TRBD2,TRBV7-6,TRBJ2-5,ASSPSLRLAGGPFSETQY
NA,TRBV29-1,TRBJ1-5,SAQQGNNQPQH
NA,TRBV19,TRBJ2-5,ASTANRPGQGGEGTQY
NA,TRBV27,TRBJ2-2,ASSQGAQGGVVAGAGELF
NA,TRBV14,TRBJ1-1,ASSRELNTEAF
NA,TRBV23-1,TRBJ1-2,ASRPPGWGNYGYT
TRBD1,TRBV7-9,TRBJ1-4,ASSTLTGSIEKLF
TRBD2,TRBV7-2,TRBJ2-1,ASSIGGRAYGEQF
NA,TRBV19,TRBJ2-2,ASLQGRRDGTGELF
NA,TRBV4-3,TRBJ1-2,ASSQTGEGYGYT
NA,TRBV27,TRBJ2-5,ASSSTLVILAGQETQY
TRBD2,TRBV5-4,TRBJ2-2,ASSLGLAGASGELF
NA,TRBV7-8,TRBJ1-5,ASSLHRVNQPQH
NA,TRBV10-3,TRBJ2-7,AISGDRPYEQY
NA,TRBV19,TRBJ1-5,ASSIEFGNSNQPQH
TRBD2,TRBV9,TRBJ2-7,ASSVALAGVEEQY
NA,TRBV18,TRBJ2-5,ASSPSGGETQY
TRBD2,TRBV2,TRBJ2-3,ASSGRVAGSTDTQY
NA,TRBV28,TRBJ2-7,ASSFDRRLDEQY
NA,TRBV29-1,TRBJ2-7,SVAKGTTSYEQY
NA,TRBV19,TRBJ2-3,ASSPSRDITSTDTQY
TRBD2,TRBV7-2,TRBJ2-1,ASSTTSGGLYNEQF
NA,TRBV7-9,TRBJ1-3,ASSLVRSGNTIY